This T cell receptor (beta chain) was observed in a study of blood T cell repertoires in COVID-19. Across the whole study: Sites in the United States, Italy and Spain provided acute and convalescent COVID-19 samples. Sources were T cells, B-cell-depleted T cells, or PBMCs; the material itself was cDNA or gDNA.

In the authors' workflow: Reference gene primer amplification yielded estimated nucleated cell counts. The method was immunoSEQ multiplex PCR; TCRdb's version includes in-frame clones alone and lacks a portion of them. From that table come the V and J calls and clone size; the DNA was used to work out D and trimming. The data show about 170,000 clones, with more than 75% seen just once and around 2.1% held by the top ten. V shed 5 bases, J shed 0 bases, and the junction held 6 bases outside the gene matches. Germline V gene data show CDR1 as MDHEN and CDR2 as SYDVKM. The CDR3 totals 15 residues. The specimen sequenced was peripheral blood. The clonotype originates from a man between 50 and 59 years old who had recovered from COVID-19. The chain links TRBV28 to TRBJ1-1, with TRBD1 matching 7 bases. Here the CDR3 reads CASSPSTGVNTEAFF. CDR3 in DNA: TGTGCCAGCAGTCCGAGTACAGGGGTGAACACTGAAGCTTTCTTT. Looking up the rest from reference TRBV28 and TRBJ1-1 gives the full variable domain: DVKVTQSSRYLVKRTGEKVFLECVQDMDHENMFWYRQDPGLGLRLIYFSYDVKMKEKGDIPEGYSVSREKKERFSLILESASTNQTSMYLCASSPSTGVNTEAFFGQGTRLTVV.